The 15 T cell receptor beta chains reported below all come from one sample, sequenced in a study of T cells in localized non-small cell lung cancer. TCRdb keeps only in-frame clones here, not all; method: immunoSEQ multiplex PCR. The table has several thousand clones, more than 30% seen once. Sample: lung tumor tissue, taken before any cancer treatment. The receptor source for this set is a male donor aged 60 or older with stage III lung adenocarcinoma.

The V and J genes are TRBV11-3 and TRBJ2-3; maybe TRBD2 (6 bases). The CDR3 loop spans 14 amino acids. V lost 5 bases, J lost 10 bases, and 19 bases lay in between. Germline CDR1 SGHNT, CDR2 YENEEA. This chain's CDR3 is CASSPGEAWNAQYF. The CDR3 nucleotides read TGTGCCAGCAGCCCCGGGGAGGCGTGGAACGCGCAGTATTTT.

The chain's CDR3 is CSVSGTGYSYEQYF. CDR3 sequence (DNA): TGCAGCGTTTCTGGGACAGGATACTCCTACGAGCAGTACTTC. V gene TRBV29-1 combines with J gene TRBJ2-7; 8 nucleotides line up with TRBD1. V shed 5 bases, J shed 0 bases, and the junction held 6 bases outside the gene matches. CDR3 length: 14 amino acids. Germline assignment: CDR1 SQVTM and CDR2 ANQGSEA.

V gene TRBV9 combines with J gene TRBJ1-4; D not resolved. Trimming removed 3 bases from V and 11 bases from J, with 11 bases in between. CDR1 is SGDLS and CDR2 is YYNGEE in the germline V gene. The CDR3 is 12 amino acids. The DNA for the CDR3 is TGTGCCAGCAGCGCCTTAAGTGGTAAACTGTTTTTT. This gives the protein CASSALSGKLFF. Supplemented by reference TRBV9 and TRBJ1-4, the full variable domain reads DSGVTQTPKHLITATGQRVTLRCSPRSGDLSVYWYQQSLDQGLQFLIQYYNGEERAKGNILERFSAQQFPDLHSELNLSSLELGDSALYFCASSALSGKLFFGSGTQLSVL.

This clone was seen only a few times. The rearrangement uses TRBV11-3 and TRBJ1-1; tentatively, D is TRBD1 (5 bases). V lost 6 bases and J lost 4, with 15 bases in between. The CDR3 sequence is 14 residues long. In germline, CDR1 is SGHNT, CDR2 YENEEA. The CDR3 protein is CASRLTRGPTEAFF. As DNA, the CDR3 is TGTGCCAGCAGACTAACCCGGGGCCCCACTGAAGCTTTCTTT.

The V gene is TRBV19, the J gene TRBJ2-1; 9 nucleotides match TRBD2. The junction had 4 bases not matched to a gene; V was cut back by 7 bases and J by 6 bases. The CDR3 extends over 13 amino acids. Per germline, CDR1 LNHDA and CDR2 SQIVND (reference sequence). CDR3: CASNSRGGNEQFF. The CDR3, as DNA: TGTGCCAGTAACTCGCGGGGGGGCAATGAGCAGTTCTTC. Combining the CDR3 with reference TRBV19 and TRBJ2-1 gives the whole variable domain DGGITQSPKYLFRKEGQNVTLSCEQNLNHDAMYWYRQDPGQGLRLIYYSQIVNDFQKGDIAEGYSVSREKKESFPLTVTSAQKNPTAFYLCASNSRGGNEQFFGPGTRLTVL.

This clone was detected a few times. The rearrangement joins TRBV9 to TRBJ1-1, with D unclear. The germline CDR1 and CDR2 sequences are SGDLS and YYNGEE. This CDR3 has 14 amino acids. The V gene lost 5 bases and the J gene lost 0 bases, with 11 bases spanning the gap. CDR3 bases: TGTGCCAGCAGTCGTACGCTGTTGAACACTGAAGCTTTCTTT. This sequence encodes CASSRTLLNTEAFF.

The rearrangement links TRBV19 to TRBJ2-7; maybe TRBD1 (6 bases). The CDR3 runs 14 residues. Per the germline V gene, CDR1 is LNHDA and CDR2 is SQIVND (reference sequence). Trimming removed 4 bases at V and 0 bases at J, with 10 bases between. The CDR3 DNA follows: TGTGCCAGTAGTACTAACAGGGCCTCCTACGAGCAGTACTTC. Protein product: CASSTNRASYEQYF.

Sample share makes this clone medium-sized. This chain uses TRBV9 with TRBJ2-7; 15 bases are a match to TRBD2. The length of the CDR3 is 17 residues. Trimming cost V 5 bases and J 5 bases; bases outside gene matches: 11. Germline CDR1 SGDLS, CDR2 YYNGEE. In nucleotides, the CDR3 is TGTGCCAGCAGTACGGGACTAGCGGGGGGCGTCAGGAACGAGCAGTACTTC. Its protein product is CASSTGLAGGVRNEQYF.

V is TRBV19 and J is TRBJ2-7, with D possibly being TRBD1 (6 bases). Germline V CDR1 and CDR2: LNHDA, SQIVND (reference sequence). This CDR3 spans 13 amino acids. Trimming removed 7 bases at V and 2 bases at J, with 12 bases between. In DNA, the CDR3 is TGTGCCAGTAAGGTTCCAGGGGCCTACGAGCAGTACTTC. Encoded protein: CASKVPGAYEQYF.

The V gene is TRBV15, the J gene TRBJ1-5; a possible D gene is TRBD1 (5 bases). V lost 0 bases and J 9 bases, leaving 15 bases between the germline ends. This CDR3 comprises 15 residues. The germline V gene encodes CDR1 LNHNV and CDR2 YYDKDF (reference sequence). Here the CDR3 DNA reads TGTGCCACCAGCAGAGATTGGGACTGGAGTCTGCCCCAGCATTTT. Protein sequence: CATSRDWDWSLPQHF.

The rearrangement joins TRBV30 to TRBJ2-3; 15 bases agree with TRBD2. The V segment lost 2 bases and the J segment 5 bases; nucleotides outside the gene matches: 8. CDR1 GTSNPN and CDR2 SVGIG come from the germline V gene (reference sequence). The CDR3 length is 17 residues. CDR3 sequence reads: CAWSPGLAGGVGDTQYF. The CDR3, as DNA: TGTGCCTGGAGTCCGGGACTAGCGGGGGGCGTGGGAGATACGCAGTATTTT.

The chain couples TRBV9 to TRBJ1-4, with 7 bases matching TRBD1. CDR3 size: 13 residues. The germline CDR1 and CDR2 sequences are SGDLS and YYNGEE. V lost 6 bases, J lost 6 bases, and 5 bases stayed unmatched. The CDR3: CASNMGQYEKLFF. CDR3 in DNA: TGTGCCAGCAATATGGGACAGTATGAAAAACTGTTTTTT.

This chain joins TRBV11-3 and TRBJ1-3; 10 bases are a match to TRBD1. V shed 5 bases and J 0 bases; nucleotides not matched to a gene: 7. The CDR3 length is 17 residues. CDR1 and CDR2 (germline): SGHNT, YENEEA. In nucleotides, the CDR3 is TGTGCCAGCAGCATCAGACAGGGGGCTACCTCTGGAAACACCATATATTTT. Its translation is CASSIRQGATSGNTIYF.

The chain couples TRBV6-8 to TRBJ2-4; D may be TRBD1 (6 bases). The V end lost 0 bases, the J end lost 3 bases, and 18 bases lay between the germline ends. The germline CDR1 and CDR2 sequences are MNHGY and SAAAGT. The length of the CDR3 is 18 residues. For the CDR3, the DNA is TGTGCCAGCAGTTACTCTCGACAGGATCTTGGGAACAAAAACATTCAGTACTTC. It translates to CASSYSRQDLGNKNIQYF.

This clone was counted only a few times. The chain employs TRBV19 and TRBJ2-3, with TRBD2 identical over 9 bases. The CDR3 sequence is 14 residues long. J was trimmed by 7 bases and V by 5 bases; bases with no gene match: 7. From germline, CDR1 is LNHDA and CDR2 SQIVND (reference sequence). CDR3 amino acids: CASSFSGGGNTQYF. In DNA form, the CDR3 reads TGTGCCAGTAGTTTTAGCGGGGGAGGAAATACGCAGTATTTT.